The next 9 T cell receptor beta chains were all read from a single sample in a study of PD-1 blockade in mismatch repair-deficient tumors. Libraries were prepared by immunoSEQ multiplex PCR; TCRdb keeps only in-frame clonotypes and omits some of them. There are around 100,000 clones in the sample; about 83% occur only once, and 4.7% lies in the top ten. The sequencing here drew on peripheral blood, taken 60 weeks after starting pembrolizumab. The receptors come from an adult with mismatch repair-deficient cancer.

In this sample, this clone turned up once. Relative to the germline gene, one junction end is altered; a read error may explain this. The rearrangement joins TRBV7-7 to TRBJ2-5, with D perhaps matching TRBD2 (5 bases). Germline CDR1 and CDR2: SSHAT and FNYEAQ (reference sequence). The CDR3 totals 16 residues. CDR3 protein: CASSLAFRVGQETQYF. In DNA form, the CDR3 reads TGTGCTAGCAGCTTAGCGTTCCGAGTAGGTCAAGAGACCCAGTACTTC.

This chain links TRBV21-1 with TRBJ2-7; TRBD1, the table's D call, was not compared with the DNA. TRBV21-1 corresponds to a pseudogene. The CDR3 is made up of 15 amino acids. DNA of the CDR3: TGTGCCAGCAGCAAAAGGCGGGACAGGGGTTACGAGCAGTACTTC. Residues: CASSKRRDRGYEQYF.

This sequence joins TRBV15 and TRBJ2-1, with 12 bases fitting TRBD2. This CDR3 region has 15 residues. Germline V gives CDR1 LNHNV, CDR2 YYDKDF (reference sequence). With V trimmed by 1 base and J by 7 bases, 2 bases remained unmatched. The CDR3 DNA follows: TGTGCCACCAGCAGAGCTAGCGGGAGGGTGAATGAGCAGTTCTTC. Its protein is CATSRASGRVNEQFF.

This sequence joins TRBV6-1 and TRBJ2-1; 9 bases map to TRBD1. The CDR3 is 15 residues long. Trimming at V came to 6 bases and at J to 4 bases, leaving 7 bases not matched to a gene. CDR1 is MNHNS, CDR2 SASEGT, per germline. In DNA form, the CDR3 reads TGTGCCAGCAGCGAAAGGACAGGGGAGTACAATGAGCAGTTCTTC. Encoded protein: CASSERTGEYNEQFF.

The CDR3 DNA reads TGTGCCAGTAGTCAGGGGTTGCGGGGGCACTACGAGCAGTACTTC. The encoded protein is CASSQGLRGHYEQYF. The V gene is TRBV19, the J gene TRBJ2-7, with D perhaps matching TRBD2 (7 bases). Trimming cost V 5 bases and J 3 bases, with 17 bases left between them. Germline V gives CDR1 LNHDA, CDR2 SQIVND (reference sequence). There are 15 residues in the CDR3.

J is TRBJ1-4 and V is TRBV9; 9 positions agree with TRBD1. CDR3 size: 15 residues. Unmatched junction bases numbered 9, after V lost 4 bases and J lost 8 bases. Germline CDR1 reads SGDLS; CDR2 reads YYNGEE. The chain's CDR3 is CASSPGDREREKLFF. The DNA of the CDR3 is TGTGCCAGCAGCCCAGGGGACAGGGAACGAGAAAAACTGTTTTTT.

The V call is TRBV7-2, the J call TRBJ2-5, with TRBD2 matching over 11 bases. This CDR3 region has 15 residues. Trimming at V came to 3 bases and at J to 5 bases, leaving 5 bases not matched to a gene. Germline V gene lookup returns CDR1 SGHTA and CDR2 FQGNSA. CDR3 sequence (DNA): TGTGCCAGCAGCTTCGGTAGCGGGAGGGCCGAGACCCAGTACTTC. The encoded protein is CASSFGSGRAETQYF. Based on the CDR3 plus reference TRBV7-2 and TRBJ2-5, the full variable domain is GAGVSQSPSNKVTEKGKDVELRCDPISGHTALYWYRQSLGQGLEFLIYFQGNSAPDKSGLPSDRFSAERTGGSVSTLTIQRTQQEDSAVYLCASSFGSGRAETQYFGPGTRLLVL.

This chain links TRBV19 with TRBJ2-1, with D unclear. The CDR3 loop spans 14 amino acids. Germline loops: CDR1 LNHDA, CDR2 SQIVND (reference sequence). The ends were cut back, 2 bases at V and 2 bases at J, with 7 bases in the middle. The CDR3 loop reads CASSISRAYNEQFF. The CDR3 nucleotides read TGTGCCAGTAGTATATCTAGGGCCTACAATGAGCAGTTCTTC.

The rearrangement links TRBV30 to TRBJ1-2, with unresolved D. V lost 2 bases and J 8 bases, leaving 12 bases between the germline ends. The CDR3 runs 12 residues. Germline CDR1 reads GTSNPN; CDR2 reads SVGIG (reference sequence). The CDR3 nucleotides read TGTGCCTGGAGTCAGCGAGACGACGGCTACACCTTC. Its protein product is CAWSQRDDGYTF.